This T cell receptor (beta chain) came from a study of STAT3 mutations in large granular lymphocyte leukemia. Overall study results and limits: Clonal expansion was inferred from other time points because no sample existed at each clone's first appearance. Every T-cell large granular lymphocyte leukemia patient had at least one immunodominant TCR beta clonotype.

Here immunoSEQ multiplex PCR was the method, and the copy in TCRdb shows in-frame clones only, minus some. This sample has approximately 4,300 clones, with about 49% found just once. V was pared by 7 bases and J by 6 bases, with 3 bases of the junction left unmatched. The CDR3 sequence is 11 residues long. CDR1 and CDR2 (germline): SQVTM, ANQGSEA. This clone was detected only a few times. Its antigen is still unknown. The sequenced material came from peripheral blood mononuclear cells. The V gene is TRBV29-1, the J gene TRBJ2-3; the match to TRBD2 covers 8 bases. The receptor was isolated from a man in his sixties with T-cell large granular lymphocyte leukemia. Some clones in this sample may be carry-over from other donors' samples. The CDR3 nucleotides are TGCAGCGCCGGGACTAGTGATACGCAGTATTTT. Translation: CSAGTSDTQYF.